This is a list of T cell receptor beta chains from one sample in a study of blood T cell repertoires in COVID-19. Here immunoSEQ multiplex PCR was the method, and the copy in TCRdb shows in-frame clones only, minus some. The table shows about 180,000 clones, with over 75% occurring only once. The sample was peripheral blood. The receptor source for this set is a woman older than 75 with acute or convalescent COVID-19. CDR3s include the opening cysteine and the closing phenylalanine or tryptophan. D genes are given only for firm matches. For some rows the clone size is stated as once, few or many, or as a class when expanded; others skip it.

d_call | j_call | v_call | clone_size | cdr3_nt | cdr3_aa
NA | TRBJ1-1 | TRBV7-9 | NA | TGTGCCAGCAGCCCTTCAGGCCTACTCCCACGGCGCGCTGAAGCTTTCTTT | CASSPSGLLPRRAEAFF
TRBD1 | TRBJ1-1 | TRBV18 | NA | TGTGCCAGCTCACCACAGGGGGCGGCCACTGAAGCTTTCTTT | CASSPQGAATEAFF
NA | TRBJ2-2 | TRBV7-7 | NA | TGTGCCAGCAGCCCCGGCGGAGCGCAGAACACCGGGGAGCTGTTTTTT | CASSPGGAQNTGELFF
NA | TRBJ1-5 | TRBV4-1 | NA | TGCGCCAGCAGCCAAGATATGAGGAGCAATCAGCCCCAGCATTTT | CASSQDMRSNQPQHF
TRBD1 | TRBJ2-7 | TRBV6-2/TRBV6-3 | NA | TGTGCCAGCAGTCCCCGGGGACAGGGGTTAGGCGAGCAGTACTTC | CASSPRGQGLGEQYF
NA | TRBJ2-2 | TRBV5-1 | NA | TGCGCCAGCAGTCTAAGGGGGAACACCGGGGAGCTGTTTTTT | CASSLRGNTGELFF
NA | TRBJ1-1 | TRBV30 | NA | TGTGCCTGGAGTATCGGCGGATTGGCTTTCTTT | CAWSIGGLAFF
TRBD1 | TRBJ1-5 | TRBV7-9 | NA | TGTGCCAGCACCCGAGGAGGACAGGGGATTAGCAATCAGCCCCAGCATTTT | CASTRGGQGISNQPQHF
NA | TRBJ2-1 | TRBV4-3 | NA | TGCGCCAGCAGCCAGGCGCGAGGCAGGGGAGCGAATGAGCAGTTCTTC | CASSQARGRGANEQFF
TRBD1 | TRBJ1-6 | TRBV3-1/TRBV3-2 | NA | TGTGCCAGCAGCCCCCACAGGGGGGAGTCCTATAATTCACCCCTCCACTTT | CASSPHRGESYNSPLHF
NA | TRBJ1-1 | TRBV19 | NA | TGTGCCAGTAGTGAGGGCAAGAACACTGAAGCTTTCTTT | CASSEGKNTEAFF
TRBD1 | TRBJ1-5 | TRBV10-1 | once | TGCGCCAGCAGTGAGTCTAGCTCTAGAGGGGGCGCGAGCAATCAGCCCCAGCATTTT | CASSESSSRGGASNQPQHF
NA | TRBJ1-5 | TRBV2 | NA | TGTGCCAGCAGTGAACTGAACAGGGCTGGTCAGCCCCAGCATTTT | CASSELNRAGQPQHF
TRBD2 | TRBJ2-2 | TRBV7-2 | NA | TGTGCCAGCAGTTTAACTAGCGGGGCAACCGGGGAGCTGTTTTTT | CASSLTSGATGELFF
TRBD1 | TRBJ2-7 | TRBV6-5 | NA | TGTGCCAGCAGTTACAGGCCGGCAGGGGGTTACGAGCAGTACTTC | CASSYRPAGGYEQYF
NA | TRBJ2-1 | TRBV11-2 | NA | TGTGCCAGCAGCTCTACTAGGGATGACAATGAGCAGTTCTTC | CASSSTRDDNEQFF
NA | TRBJ2-7 | TRBV20-1 | NA | TGCAGTGCTAGAACACACTACGAGCAGTACTTC | CSARTHYEQYF
NA | TRBJ1-2 | TRBV19 | NA | TGTGCCAGTAGTACCAGAGGAGGCATTCTTTACTATGGCTACACCTTC | CASSTRGGILYYGYTF
TRBD2 | TRBJ2-3 | TRBV10-3 | NA | TGTGCCATCAGTGAGTCCCCTAGCGGGGGGCTCCTTAGCACAGATACGCAGTATTTT | CAISESPSGGLLSTDTQYF
NA | TRBJ2-3 | TRBV29-1 | NA | TGCAGCGTTGGGGGCCGGGATACGCAGTATTTT | CSVGGRDTQYF
NA | TRBJ1-2 | TRBV6-1 | NA | TGTGCCAGCAGTGAGAGGGGAGGCTATGGCTACACCTTC | CASSERGGYGYTF
NA | TRBJ1-4 | TRBV4-1 | NA | TGCGCCAGCAGCCCATCCAATGCCAGGAGGGATGAAAAACTGTTTTTT | CASSPSNARRDEKLFF
NA | TRBJ2-3 | TRBV21-1 | NA | TGTGCCAGCAGCAAAGCTACTAGCGGTTGGGATACGCAGTATTTT | CASSKATSGWDTQYF
TRBD1 | TRBJ1-2 | TRBV18 | NA | TGTGCCAGCTCGTCGGACAGGTTAGGTGGCTACACCTTC | CASSSDRLGGYTF
NA | TRBJ2-3 | TRBV2 | NA | TGTGCCAGCAGCGAGATCCCCGGGACTGGGGTCCCAGATACGCAGTATTTT | CASSEIPGTGVPDTQYF